The 20 T cell receptor beta chains presented below share a single source sample, sequenced in a study of blood T cell repertoires in COVID-19. Method: immunoSEQ multiplex PCR; TCRdb's copy keeps in-frame clones and lacks some. The profile shows roughly 300,000 clones, 70% to 90% of them singletons. Sequencing was performed on peripheral blood. Receptors originate from a woman aged 25-40 years with COVID-19, enrolled during active disease.

This rearrangement joins TRBV25-1 to TRBJ2-2, with TRBD2 identical over 8 bases. Germline V gene lookup returns CDR1 MGHDK and CDR2 SYGVNS. V shed 5 bases and J 7 bases; nucleotides not matched to a gene: 6. The CDR3 has 14 amino acids. In DNA, the CDR3 is TGTGCCAGCAGTCCCACGGGAGGGGGCGGGGAGCTGTTTTTT. This encodes CASSPTGGGGELFF.

The chain recombines TRBV6-4 with TRBJ1-2; no clear D gene. This CDR3 spans 16 amino acids. Germline values: CDR1 MRHNA, CDR2 SNTAGT. The V and J ends lost 2 bases and 5 bases respectively, with 18 bases between them. The CDR3 is CASSDPRTARLYGYTF. CDR3 nucleotides: TGTGCCAGCAGTGACCCTCGAACAGCAAGGCTTTATGGCTACACCTTC.

The gene calls are TRBV10-1 and TRBJ1-1; no reliable D call. Germline loops: CDR1 WNHNN, CDR2 SYGVQD (reference sequence). CDR3 size: 11 residues. The V and J ends lost 7 bases and 8 bases respectively, with 11 bases between them. CDR3 sequence reads: CASTATYEAFF. CDR3 in DNA: TGCGCCAGCACCGCAACCTACGAAGCTTTCTTT.

This chain connects TRBV5-8 to TRBJ2-7, with TRBD2 as a possible D gene (7 bases). Germline V CDR1 and CDR2: SGHTS, YDEGEE. The CDR3 runs to 15 residues. The V end lost 3 bases, the J end lost 6 bases, and 19 bases lay between the germline ends. The CDR3 coding sequence is TGTGCCAGCAGCTCGGGCGGGGGCCCGACGGGCGAGCAGTACTTC. Its protein is CASSSGGGPTGEQYF.

The genes are TRBV19 and TRBJ2-2; 11 bases fit TRBD1. The CDR3 covers 15 residues. The trim removed 5 bases at V and 6 bases at J, leaving 5 bases unmatched. Germline V CDR1 and CDR2: LNHDA, SQIVND (reference sequence). The CDR3 DNA reads TGTGCCAGTAGTGGATGGGACAGGGGGTCCGGGGAGCTGTTTTTT. Protein sequence: CASSGWDRGSGELFF.

The V call is TRBV5-1, the J call TRBJ2-2; D gene unclear. This CDR3 region has 13 residues. Germline V gene lookup returns CDR1 SGHRS and CDR2 YFSETQ. The V end lost 2 bases, the J end lost 6 bases, and 8 bases lay between the germline ends. The CDR3 here is CASSLKESGELFF. CDR3 nucleotide sequence: TGCGCCAGCAGCTTAAAAGAGTCCGGGGAGCTGTTTTTT.

The chain links TRBV10-2 to TRBJ2-2; the match to TRBD1 covers 8 bases. CDR1 is WSHSY, CDR2 SAAADI, per germline. CDR3 length: 17 residues. V lost 5 bases, J lost 1 base, and 9 bases stayed unmatched. The CDR3 here is CASSLVGQGVNTGELFF. CDR3 sequence (DNA): TGCGCCAGCAGTCTCGTAGGACAGGGAGTGAACACCGGGGAGCTGTTTTTT.

Details on this clone: Its ends do not fully match the called genes, so a read error is possible. The V and J genes are TRBV10-3 and TRBJ2-3; 7 bases fit TRBD1. The CDR3 consists of 13 residues. Germline V CDR1 and CDR2: ENHRY, SYGVKD. CDR3 coding DNA: TGTGCCATCGGTGAGCAGGGGGCAGATACGCAGTATTTT. Protein product: CAIGEQGADTQYF.

J is TRBJ2-7 and V is TRBV19; 8 nucleotides line up with TRBD1. This CDR3 is 15 amino acids long. The V and J ends lost 3 bases and 6 bases, in that order; junction bases with no gene match: 10. Germline lookup yields CDR1 LNHDA and CDR2 SQIVND (reference sequence). The CDR3, as DNA: TGTGCCAGTAGTATCGCCGGACAGGGTTTAAGCGAGCAGTACTTC. This codes for CASSIAGQGLSEQYF.

The genes are TRBV7-9 and TRBJ2-7; D perhaps matches TRBD1 (6 bases). V was shortened by 7 bases and J by 4 bases, with 17 bases between the two germline ends. The CDR3 consists of 14 residues. The germline V gene has CDR1 SEHNR and CDR2 FQNEAQ (reference sequence). CDR3 loop: CASIQGGNGYEQYF. For the CDR3, the DNA is TGTGCCAGCATTCAAGGGGGTAACGGGTACGAGCAGTACTTC.

The V gene is TRBV27, the J gene TRBJ2-2; TRBD1 aligns across 9 bases. This CDR3 has 17 amino acids. J lost 4 bases, V lost 5 bases, and 11 bases had no gene match. The V gene's germline CDR1 is MNHEY and CDR2 SMNVEV (reference sequence). The CDR3 DNA sequence: TGTGCCAGCAGTGGAACAGGGGGCGTTCTTTTCACCGGGGAGCTGTTTTTT. It codes for CASSGTGGVLFTGELFF.

V is TRBV7-2 and J is TRBJ1-2; D is ambiguous. The CDR3 covers 13 residues. Germline loops: CDR1 SGHTA, CDR2 FQGNSA. V lost 6 bases and J 5 bases, leaving 13 bases between the germline ends. The CDR3 loop is CASSSSRGYGYTF. The CDR3 nucleotides read TGTGCCAGCAGTTCCAGTCGGGGATATGGCTACACCTTC. The full variable domain, rest sourced from reference TRBV7-2 and TRBJ1-2, is GAGVSQSPSNKVTEKGKDVELRCDPISGHTALYWYRQSLGQGLEFLIYFQGNSAPDKSGLPSDRFSAERTGGSVSTLTIQRTQQEDSAVYLCASSSSRGYGYTFGSGTRLTVV.

CDR3 amino acids: CASSPGGLNEQFF. DNA for the CDR3: TGTGCCAGCAGCCCGGGGGGGCTGAATGAGCAGTTCTTC. The genes are TRBV5-4 and TRBJ2-1; 8 positions agree with TRBD2. V trimming: 4 bases; J trimming: 7 bases; junction bases outside the gene matches: 4. The CDR3 has 13 amino acids. Per the germline V gene, CDR1 is SGHNT and CDR2 is YYREEE (reference sequence).

V gene TRBV7-6 combines with J gene TRBJ2-1, with no clear D. Germline CDR1 is SGHVS and CDR2 is FNYEAQ. Deletions cut 4 bases from V and 6 bases from J, with 16 bases between. The CDR3 runs 15 residues. CDR3 DNA: TGTGCCAGCAGCTCAAGGCTAGTAAGATTCAATGAGCAGTTCTTC. Translating gives CASSSRLVRFNEQFF.

This clone was counted at least ten times. The gene calls are TRBV7-2 and TRBJ2-2; D is unclear. The length of the CDR3 is 13 residues. Deletions cut 7 bases from V and 6 bases from J, with 12 bases between. Germline CDR1 reads SGHTA; CDR2 reads FQGNSA. The CDR3 sequence: CASKKIVAGELFF. CDR3 DNA: TGTGCCAGCAAGAAAATAGTCGCCGGGGAGCTGTTTTTT.

V is TRBV12-3 or TRBV12-4 and J is TRBJ2-5, with D unresolved. Between the trimmed V and J ends, which lost 6 bases and 0 bases, there was a span of 5 bases. The CDR3 has 12 residues. CDR3 residues: CASSIDQETQYF. The CDR3 nucleotides are TGTGCCAGCAGCATTGACCAAGAGACCCAGTACTTC.

The chain has TRBV24-1 and TRBJ2-3; 7 nucleotides align to TRBD1. The CDR3 totals 16 residues. Germline CDR1 and CDR2: KGHDR and SFDVKD. Unmatched junction bases numbered 5, after V lost 1 base and J lost 2 bases. DNA of the CDR3: TGTGCCACCAGTGATTTTCAGGACAGGTACACAGATACGCAGTATTTT. Translation: CATSDFQDRYTDTQYF.

V and J are TRBV3-1 (or the pseudogene TRBV3-2) and TRBJ1-1, with D uncertain. Trimming took 1 base from V and 6 from J, leaving 9 bases between them. Germline values: CDR1 LGHDT, CDR2 YNNKEL (reference sequence). The CDR3 covers 13 residues. The CDR3 DNA follows: TGTGCCAGCAGCCAAGCGAGACGGGCTGAAGCTTTCTTT. Translated: CASSQARRAEAFF.

This chain connects TRBV7-9 to TRBJ1-1, with 7 bases matching TRBD1. V shed 7 bases, J shed 1 base, and the junction held 6 bases outside the gene matches. CDR1 and CDR2 (germline): SEHNR, FQNEAQ (reference sequence). The CDR3 consists of 14 residues. CDR3 sequence reads: CASTTGSWNTEAFF. DNA for the CDR3: TGTGCCAGCACGACAGGGAGTTGGAACACTGAAGCTTTCTTT.

The chain couples TRBV3-1 (or the pseudogene TRBV3-2) to TRBJ2-2, with TRBD2 as a possible D gene (5 bases). The CDR3 consists of 12 residues. Trimming cost V 4 bases and J 5 bases, with 5 bases left between them. Germline V gives CDR1 LGHDT, CDR2 YNNKEL (reference sequence). CDR3 DNA: TGTGCCAGCAGCCTAGCGACCGGGGAGCTGTTTTTT. Translating it yields CASSLATGELFF.